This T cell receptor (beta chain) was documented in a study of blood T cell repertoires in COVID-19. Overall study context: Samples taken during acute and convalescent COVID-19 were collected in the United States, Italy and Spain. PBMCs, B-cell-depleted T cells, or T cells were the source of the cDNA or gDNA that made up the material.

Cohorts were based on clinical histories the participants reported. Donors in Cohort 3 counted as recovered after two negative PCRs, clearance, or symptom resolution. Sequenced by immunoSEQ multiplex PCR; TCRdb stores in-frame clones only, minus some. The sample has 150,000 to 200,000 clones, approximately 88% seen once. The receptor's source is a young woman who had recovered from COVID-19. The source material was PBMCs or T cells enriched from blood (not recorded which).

The CDR3 is CASSYSGGSYNEQFF. CDR3 DNA sequence: TGTGCCAGCAGTTACAGCGGGGGCTCCTACAATGAGCAGTTCTTC. The genes are TRBV6-2 or TRBV6-3 and TRBJ2-1; 8 bases map to TRBD2. Per the germline V gene, CDR1 is MNHEY and CDR2 is SVGEGT. The CDR3 has 15 residues. J was trimmed by 0 bases and V by 2 bases; bases with no gene match: 0.